This entry lists 18 T cell receptor beta chains sequenced from one sample in a study of cytomegalovirus exposure and HLA in healthy donors. PCR amplification relied on 60 Vbeta primers (plus 13 Jbeta primers). Produced via immunoSEQ multiplex PCR; TCRdb's table is partial and in-frame only. The sample yields roughly 170,000 clones, 84% seen once. The sample consisted of PBMCs. These receptors were collected from a girl aged 2-10 years in good health and CMV-seropositive.

The J gene is TRBJ2-1, the V gene TRBV5-1; the D gene is possibly TRBD2 (5 bases). The CDR3 is 15 amino acids. Germline CDR1 reads SGHRS; CDR2 reads YFSETQ. V lost 0 bases, J lost 3 bases, and 10 bases lay in between. The CDR3 sequence: CASSLEGAGYNEQFF. The CDR3 DNA follows: TGCGCCAGCAGCTTGGAGGGTGCGGGCTACAATGAGCAGTTCTTC. The complete variable domain, with remaining parts taken from reference TRBV5-1 and TRBJ2-1, reads KAGVTQTPRYLIKTRGQQVTLSCSPISGHRSVSWYQQTPGQGLQFLFEYFSETQRNKGNFPGRFSGRQFSNSRSEMNVSTLELGDSALYLCASSLEGAGYNEQFFGPGTRLTVL.

V and J are TRBV5-1 and TRBJ1-3, with D uncertain. V lost 0 bases to trimming and J lost 3 bases, with 4 bases between them. CDR1 and CDR2 from the germline V gene are SGHRS and YFSETQ. There are 13 residues in the CDR3. CDR3 sequence: CASSLVLGNTIYF. The CDR3 DNA sequence: TGCGCCAGCAGCTTGGTACTTGGAAACACCATATATTTT.

The chain uses TRBV7-6 and TRBJ2-1; D might be TRBD2 (6 bases). V was shortened by 0 bases and J by 2 bases, with 8 bases between the two germline ends. The germline CDR1 and CDR2 sequences are SGHVS and FNYEAQ. The CDR3 loop spans 15 amino acids. The CDR3 coding sequence is TGTGCCAGCAGCTTAGCTAGCGGACCCTACAATGAGCAGTTCTTC. It codes for CASSLASGPYNEQFF.

The rearrangement links TRBV5-1 to TRBJ2-5; 7 bases fit TRBD2. The J call is in doubt because the DNA end fits TRBJ2-7 better. The CDR3 consists of 15 residues. Germline CDR1 SGHRS, CDR2 YFSETQ. In DNA, the CDR3 is TGCGCCAGCAGCAGAGAGCGGGGCGACTCCTACGAGCAGTACTTC. Translating it yields CASSRERGDSYEQYF.

In this sample, this clone turned up many times. The chain links TRBV28 to TRBJ2-1; D perhaps matches TRBD1 (6 bases). CDR3 length: 16 amino acids. Germline V gene data show CDR1 as MDHEN and CDR2 as SYDVKM. The germline V and J ends were trimmed by 2 bases and 6 bases, with 17 bases remaining between them. The DNA for the CDR3 is TGTGCCAGCAGTTTACAGGGCAGGGGACGGGGCAATGAGCAGTTCTTC. Translation gives CASSLQGRGRGNEQFF.

This chain links TRBV7-9 with TRBJ2-5; TRBD1 agrees at 7 bases. With V trimmed by 7 bases and J by 1 base, 6 bases remained unmatched. The CDR3 has 14 amino acids. Germline loops: CDR1 SEHNR, CDR2 FQNEAQ (reference sequence). In nucleotides, the CDR3 is TGTGCCAGCAACCTCGACAGGGCCCAAGAGACCCAGTACTTC. It is translated as CASNLDRAQETQYF.

This chain joins TRBV7-6 and TRBJ1-1; D remains unclear. Germline V CDR1 and CDR2: SGHVS, FNYEAQ. CDR3 size: 16 residues. Trimming stripped 5 bases from V and 1 base from J, with 17 bases between. CDR3 residues: CASSRSGQLRNTEAFF. In DNA form, the CDR3 reads TGTGCCAGCAGCCGATCTGGGCAATTGAGGAACACTGAAGCTTTCTTT.

The chain links TRBV7-9 to TRBJ1-2, with a possible D match to TRBD1 (5 bases). The CDR3 contains 14 residues. Germline CDR1 and CDR2: SEHNR and FQNEAQ (reference sequence). The V end was cut by 1 base, the J end by 2 bases, with 8 bases between. In DNA form, the CDR3 reads TGTGCCAGCAGCTTAGGACAGTCGAACTATGGCTACACCTTC. Translated: CASSLGQSNYGYTF.

The rearrangement joins TRBV4-1 to TRBJ1-1; tentatively, D is TRBD1 (6 bases). The germline V and J ends were trimmed by 2 bases and 7 bases, with 11 bases remaining between them. This CDR3 region has 13 residues. Germline V gene lookup returns CDR1 MGHRA and CDR2 YSYEKL. The CDR3 spells CASSQSQGLEAFF. The CDR3 DNA follows: TGCGCCAGCAGCCAATCACAGGGTCTTGAAGCTTTCTTT.

This chain connects TRBV7-3 to TRBJ2-5; D possibly corresponds to TRBD2 (6 bases). The CDR3 sequence is 15 residues long. CDR1 and CDR2 from the germline V gene are SGHTA and FQGTGA. V lost 2 bases to trimming and J lost 0 bases, with 10 bases between them. The CDR3 DNA reads TGTGCCAGCAGCTTAGGGTGGGGGGACCAAGAGACCCAGTACTTC. Translating it yields CASSLGWGDQETQYF.

The chain carries TRBV4-1 and TRBJ2-1, with 11 positions matching TRBD2. J was trimmed by 5 bases and V by 4 bases; bases with no gene match: 13. The CDR3 sequence is 18 residues long. The V gene's germline CDR1 is MGHRA and CDR2 YSYEKL. The CDR3: CASSPLAGGPPTHNEQFF. The CDR3 coding sequence is TGCGCCAGCAGCCCGTTAGCGGGAGGGCCGCCTACTCACAATGAGCAGTTCTTC.

CDR3 sequence (DNA): TGTGCCAGCACTATGACAGGGAGCAACGAGCAGTACTTC. As protein: CASTMTGSNEQYF. The chain links TRBV6-5 to TRBJ2-7, with TRBD1 matching 7 bases. From germline, CDR1 is MNHEY and CDR2 SVGAGI. This CDR3 comprises 13 residues. The V segment lost 7 bases and the J segment 5 bases; nucleotides outside the gene matches: 8.

The CDR3 protein is CASSFGTGISPLHF. CDR3 DNA: TGTGCCAGCAGTTTTGGGACAGGGATTTCACCCCTCCACTTT. The chain is built from TRBV27 and TRBJ1-6; 9 nucleotides agree with TRBD1. Trimming removed 3 bases from V and 9 bases from J; junction bases left unmatched: 3. Per the germline V gene, CDR1 is MNHEY and CDR2 is SMNVEV (reference sequence). The CDR3 has 14 residues.

The genes are TRBV19 and TRBJ2-4; possible D gene TRBD2, 6 bases. V was clipped by 2 bases and J by 1 base, with 15 bases between them. Germline CDR1 and CDR2: LNHDA and SQIVND (reference sequence). The CDR3 has 17 amino acids. As DNA, the CDR3 is TGTGCCAGTAGTATAACCGGACTAACCTCTGCCAAAAACATTCAGTACTTC. Amino acids: CASSITGLTSAKNIQYF.

The J gene is TRBJ1-5, the V gene TRBV30; D possibly corresponds to TRBD1 (5 bases). V was trimmed by 5 bases and J by 2 bases, leaving 13 bases between them. The CDR3 loop spans 14 amino acids. Germline V gene data show CDR1 as GTSNPN and CDR2 as SVGIG (reference sequence). The CDR3 region has the DNA TGTGCCTGGGCGGGGGGGTCGGGCAATCAGCCCCAGCATTTT. It codes for CAWAGGSGNQPQHF.

The chain recombines TRBV6-1 with TRBJ1-2, with 8 bases aligning to TRBD1. The CDR3 is 13 residues long. Germline-derived CDR1 and CDR2 are MNHNS and SASEGT. J lost 6 bases, V lost 6 bases, and 6 bases had no gene match. The CDR3 region has the DNA TGTGCCAGCAGGGCAACAGGGGGTGATGGCTACACCTTC. It specifies CASRATGGDGYTF.

The genes are TRBV5-1 and TRBJ2-7, with 7 bases that match TRBD2. Trimming removed 2 bases from V and 4 bases from J; junction bases left unmatched: 3. Germline values: CDR1 SGHRS, CDR2 YFSETQ. The CDR3 covers 13 residues. CDR3 sequence: CASSLWGGYEQYF. CDR3 bases: TGCGCCAGCAGCTTATGGGGGGGGTACGAGCAGTACTTC. The complete variable domain, with remaining parts taken from reference TRBV5-1 and TRBJ2-7, reads KAGVTQTPRYLIKTRGQQVTLSCSPISGHRSVSWYQQTPGQGLQFLFEYFSETQRNKGNFPGRFSGRQFSNSRSEMNVSTLELGDSALYLCASSLWGGYEQYFGPGTRLTVT.

The gene calls are TRBV5-1 and TRBJ2-7; D is perhaps TRBD2 (5 bases). CDR1 SGHRS and CDR2 YFSETQ come from the germline V gene. This CDR3 is built from 12 residues. Trimming shortened V by 4 bases and J by 6 bases, and 11 bases separated the two germline ends. CDR3: CASSPAAGEQYF. For the CDR3, the DNA is TGCGCCAGCAGCCCGGCGGCGGGCGAGCAGTACTTC.